This T cell receptor (beta chain) was observed in a study of blood T cell repertoires in COVID-19. Profiling relied on immunoSEQ multiplex PCR, and the TCRdb table lists in-frame clones only, not all of them. This sample has almost 90,000 clones, with 80% to 90% found just once. Germline V CDR1 and CDR2: MNHEY, SMNVEV (reference sequence). The CDR3 runs to 12 residues. V was pared by 6 bases and J by 9 bases, with 12 bases between. Sequenced sample: peripheral blood. The gene calls are TRBV27 and TRBJ2-1; D uncertain. This clonotype was sampled from a man older than 75 with acute or convalescent COVID-19. The CDR3 loop reads CASSPTVGEQFF. The CDR3 nucleotides are TGTGCCAGCAGCCCCACGGTTGGTGAGCAGTTCTTC.